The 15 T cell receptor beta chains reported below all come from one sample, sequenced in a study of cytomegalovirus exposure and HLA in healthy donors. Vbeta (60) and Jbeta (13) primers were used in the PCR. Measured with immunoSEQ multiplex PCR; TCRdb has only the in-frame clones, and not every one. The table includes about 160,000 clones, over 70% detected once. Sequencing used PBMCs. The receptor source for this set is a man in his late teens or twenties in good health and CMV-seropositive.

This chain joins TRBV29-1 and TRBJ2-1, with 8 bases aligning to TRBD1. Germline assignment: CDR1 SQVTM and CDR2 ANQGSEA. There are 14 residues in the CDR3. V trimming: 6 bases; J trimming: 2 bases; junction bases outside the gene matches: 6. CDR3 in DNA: TGCAGCGTCAAGGACAGGGCTGCCTACAATGAGCAGTTCTTC. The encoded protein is CSVKDRAAYNEQFF.

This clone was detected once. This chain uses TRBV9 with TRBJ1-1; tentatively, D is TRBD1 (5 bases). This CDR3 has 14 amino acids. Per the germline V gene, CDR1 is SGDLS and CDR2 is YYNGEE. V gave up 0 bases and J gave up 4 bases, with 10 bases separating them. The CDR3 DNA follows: TGTGCCAGCAGCGTAGCCGGGGGGAGCACTGAAGCTTTCTTT. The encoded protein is CASSVAGGSTEAFF. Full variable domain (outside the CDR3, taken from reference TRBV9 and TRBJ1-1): DSGVTQTPKHLITATGQRVTLRCSPRSGDLSVYWYQQSLDQGLQFLIQYYNGEERAKGNILERFSAQQFPDLHSELNLSSLELGDSALYFCASSVAGGSTEAFFGQGTRLTVV.

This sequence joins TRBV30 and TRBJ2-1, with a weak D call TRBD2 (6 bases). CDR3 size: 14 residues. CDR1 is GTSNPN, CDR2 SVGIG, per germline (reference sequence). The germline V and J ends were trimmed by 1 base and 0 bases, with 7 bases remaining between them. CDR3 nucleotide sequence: TGTGCCTGGAGTGCCGGGAGCTCCTACAATGAGCAGTTCTTC. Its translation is CAWSAGSSYNEQFF.

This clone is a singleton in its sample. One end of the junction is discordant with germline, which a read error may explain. As DNA, the CDR3 is TGTGTCAGCAGCTTGCGGCTAGCGCAAGAGACCCAGTACTTC. It is translated as CVSSLRLAQETQYF. V and J are TRBV5-4 and TRBJ2-5, with D maybe TRBD2 (6 bases). CDR3 length equals 14 residues. Germline-derived CDR1 and CDR2 are SGHNT and YYREEE (reference sequence).

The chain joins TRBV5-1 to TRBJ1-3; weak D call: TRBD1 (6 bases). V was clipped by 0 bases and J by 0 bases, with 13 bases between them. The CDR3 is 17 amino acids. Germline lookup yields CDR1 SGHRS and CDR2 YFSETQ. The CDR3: CASSLGTASISGNTIYF. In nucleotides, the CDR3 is TGCGCCAGCAGCTTGGGGACAGCCTCCATCTCTGGAAACACCATATATTTT.

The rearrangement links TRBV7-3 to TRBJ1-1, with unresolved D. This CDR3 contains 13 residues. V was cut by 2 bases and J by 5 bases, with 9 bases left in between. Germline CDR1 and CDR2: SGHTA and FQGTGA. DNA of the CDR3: TGTGCCAGCAGCTTATTGCGGGGAACTGAAGCTTTCTTT. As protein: CASSLLRGTEAFF.

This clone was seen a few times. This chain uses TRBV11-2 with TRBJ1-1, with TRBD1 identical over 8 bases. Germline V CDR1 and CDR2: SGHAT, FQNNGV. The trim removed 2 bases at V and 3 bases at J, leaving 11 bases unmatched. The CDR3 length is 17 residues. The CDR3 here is CASSLSRQGQRDTEAFF. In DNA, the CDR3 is TGTGCCAGCAGCTTAAGTCGACAGGGGCAAAGGGACACTGAAGCTTTCTTT.

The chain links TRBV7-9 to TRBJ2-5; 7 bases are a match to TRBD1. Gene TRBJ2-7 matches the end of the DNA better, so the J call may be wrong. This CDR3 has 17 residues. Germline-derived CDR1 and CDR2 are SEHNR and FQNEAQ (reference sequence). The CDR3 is CASSPSRSRDSNYEQYF. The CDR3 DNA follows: TGTGCCAGCAGCCCGTCCCGGTCCCGGGACAGTAACTACGAGCAGTACTTC.

The CDR3 coding sequence is TGTGCCAGCAGTTACGGACAGGGGGCCGAGGCCCAGCATTTT. Amino acid sequence: CASSYGQGAEAQHF. This chain links TRBV6-5 with TRBJ1-5; 11 bases are a match to TRBD1. With V trimmed by 2 bases and J by 11 bases, 5 bases remained unmatched. From germline, CDR1 is MNHEY and CDR2 SVGAGI. CDR3 length: 14 amino acids.

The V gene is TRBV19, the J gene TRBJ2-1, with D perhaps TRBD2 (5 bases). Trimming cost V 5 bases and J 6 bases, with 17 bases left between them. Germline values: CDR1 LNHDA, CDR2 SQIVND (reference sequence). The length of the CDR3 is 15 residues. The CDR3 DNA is TGTGCCAGTAGTCCCCCGCGGGCACGGGGCAATGAGCAGTTCTTC. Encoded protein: CASSPPRARGNEQFF.

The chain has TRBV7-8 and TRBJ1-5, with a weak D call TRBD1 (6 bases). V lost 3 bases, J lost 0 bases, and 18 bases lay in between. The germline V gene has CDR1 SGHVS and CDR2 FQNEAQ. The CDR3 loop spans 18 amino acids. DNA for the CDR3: TGTGCCAGCAGCTTGATAGGTTCGGGGGGCTATAGCAATCAGCCCCAGCATTTT. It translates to CASSLIGSGGYSNQPQHF.

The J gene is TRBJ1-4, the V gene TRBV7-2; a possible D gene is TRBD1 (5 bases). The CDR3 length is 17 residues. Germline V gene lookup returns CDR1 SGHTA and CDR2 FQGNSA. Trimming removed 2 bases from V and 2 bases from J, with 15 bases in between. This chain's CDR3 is CASSLRAGISTNEKLFF. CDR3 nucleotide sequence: TGTGCCAGCAGCTTAAGGGCAGGGATTAGTACTAATGAAAAACTGTTTTTT.

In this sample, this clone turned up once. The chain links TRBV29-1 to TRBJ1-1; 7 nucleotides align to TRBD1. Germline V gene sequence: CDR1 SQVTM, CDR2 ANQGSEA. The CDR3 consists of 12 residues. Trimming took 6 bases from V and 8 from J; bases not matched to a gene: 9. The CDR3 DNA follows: TGCAGCGTAAGAAGGGACAGCAGCGAAGCTTTCTTT. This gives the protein CSVRRDSSEAFF.

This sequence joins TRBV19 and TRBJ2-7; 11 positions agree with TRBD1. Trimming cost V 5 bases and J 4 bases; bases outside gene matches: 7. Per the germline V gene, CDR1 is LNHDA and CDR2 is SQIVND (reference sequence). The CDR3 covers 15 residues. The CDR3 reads CASSPGTGGGYEQYF. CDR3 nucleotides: TGTGCCAGTAGTCCAGGGACAGGGGGTGGATACGAGCAGTACTTC.

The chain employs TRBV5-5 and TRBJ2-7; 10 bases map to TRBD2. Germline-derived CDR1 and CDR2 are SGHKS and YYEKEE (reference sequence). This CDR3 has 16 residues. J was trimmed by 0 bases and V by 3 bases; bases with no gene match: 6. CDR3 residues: CASSSVGTSVSYEQYF. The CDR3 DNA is TGTGCCAGCAGCTCGGTCGGGACTAGCGTCTCCTACGAGCAGTACTTC.